The clone carrying this TCR beta chain was recorded many times. The germline V and J ends were trimmed by 0 bases and 4 bases, with 16 bases remaining between them. CDR1 and CDR2 (germline): DFQATT, SNEGSKA (reference sequence). The CDR3 is made up of 16 amino acids. This sample is part of a study of blood T cells in healthy people across ages. Next came a second PCR, run for about 6 to 11 cycles, which used a sample-barcoded 5' primer along with a J-beta primer mix. Via MiXCR, TCRdb re-called the 5' RACE reads, giving one row per CDR3 protein. The sample includes some 790,000 distinct CDR3 sequences, around 28% seen only once; the top ten take 15% to 20%.

The receptor was isolated from an elderly woman in good health. V is TRBV20-1 and J is TRBJ2-1, with D perhaps TRBD1 (5 bases). Material: blood. CDR3 nucleotide sequence: TGCAGTGCTAGAGATTTTTGGGCAGGGCAGTACAATGAGCAGTTCTTC. Amino acid sequence: CSARDFWAGQYNEQFF.